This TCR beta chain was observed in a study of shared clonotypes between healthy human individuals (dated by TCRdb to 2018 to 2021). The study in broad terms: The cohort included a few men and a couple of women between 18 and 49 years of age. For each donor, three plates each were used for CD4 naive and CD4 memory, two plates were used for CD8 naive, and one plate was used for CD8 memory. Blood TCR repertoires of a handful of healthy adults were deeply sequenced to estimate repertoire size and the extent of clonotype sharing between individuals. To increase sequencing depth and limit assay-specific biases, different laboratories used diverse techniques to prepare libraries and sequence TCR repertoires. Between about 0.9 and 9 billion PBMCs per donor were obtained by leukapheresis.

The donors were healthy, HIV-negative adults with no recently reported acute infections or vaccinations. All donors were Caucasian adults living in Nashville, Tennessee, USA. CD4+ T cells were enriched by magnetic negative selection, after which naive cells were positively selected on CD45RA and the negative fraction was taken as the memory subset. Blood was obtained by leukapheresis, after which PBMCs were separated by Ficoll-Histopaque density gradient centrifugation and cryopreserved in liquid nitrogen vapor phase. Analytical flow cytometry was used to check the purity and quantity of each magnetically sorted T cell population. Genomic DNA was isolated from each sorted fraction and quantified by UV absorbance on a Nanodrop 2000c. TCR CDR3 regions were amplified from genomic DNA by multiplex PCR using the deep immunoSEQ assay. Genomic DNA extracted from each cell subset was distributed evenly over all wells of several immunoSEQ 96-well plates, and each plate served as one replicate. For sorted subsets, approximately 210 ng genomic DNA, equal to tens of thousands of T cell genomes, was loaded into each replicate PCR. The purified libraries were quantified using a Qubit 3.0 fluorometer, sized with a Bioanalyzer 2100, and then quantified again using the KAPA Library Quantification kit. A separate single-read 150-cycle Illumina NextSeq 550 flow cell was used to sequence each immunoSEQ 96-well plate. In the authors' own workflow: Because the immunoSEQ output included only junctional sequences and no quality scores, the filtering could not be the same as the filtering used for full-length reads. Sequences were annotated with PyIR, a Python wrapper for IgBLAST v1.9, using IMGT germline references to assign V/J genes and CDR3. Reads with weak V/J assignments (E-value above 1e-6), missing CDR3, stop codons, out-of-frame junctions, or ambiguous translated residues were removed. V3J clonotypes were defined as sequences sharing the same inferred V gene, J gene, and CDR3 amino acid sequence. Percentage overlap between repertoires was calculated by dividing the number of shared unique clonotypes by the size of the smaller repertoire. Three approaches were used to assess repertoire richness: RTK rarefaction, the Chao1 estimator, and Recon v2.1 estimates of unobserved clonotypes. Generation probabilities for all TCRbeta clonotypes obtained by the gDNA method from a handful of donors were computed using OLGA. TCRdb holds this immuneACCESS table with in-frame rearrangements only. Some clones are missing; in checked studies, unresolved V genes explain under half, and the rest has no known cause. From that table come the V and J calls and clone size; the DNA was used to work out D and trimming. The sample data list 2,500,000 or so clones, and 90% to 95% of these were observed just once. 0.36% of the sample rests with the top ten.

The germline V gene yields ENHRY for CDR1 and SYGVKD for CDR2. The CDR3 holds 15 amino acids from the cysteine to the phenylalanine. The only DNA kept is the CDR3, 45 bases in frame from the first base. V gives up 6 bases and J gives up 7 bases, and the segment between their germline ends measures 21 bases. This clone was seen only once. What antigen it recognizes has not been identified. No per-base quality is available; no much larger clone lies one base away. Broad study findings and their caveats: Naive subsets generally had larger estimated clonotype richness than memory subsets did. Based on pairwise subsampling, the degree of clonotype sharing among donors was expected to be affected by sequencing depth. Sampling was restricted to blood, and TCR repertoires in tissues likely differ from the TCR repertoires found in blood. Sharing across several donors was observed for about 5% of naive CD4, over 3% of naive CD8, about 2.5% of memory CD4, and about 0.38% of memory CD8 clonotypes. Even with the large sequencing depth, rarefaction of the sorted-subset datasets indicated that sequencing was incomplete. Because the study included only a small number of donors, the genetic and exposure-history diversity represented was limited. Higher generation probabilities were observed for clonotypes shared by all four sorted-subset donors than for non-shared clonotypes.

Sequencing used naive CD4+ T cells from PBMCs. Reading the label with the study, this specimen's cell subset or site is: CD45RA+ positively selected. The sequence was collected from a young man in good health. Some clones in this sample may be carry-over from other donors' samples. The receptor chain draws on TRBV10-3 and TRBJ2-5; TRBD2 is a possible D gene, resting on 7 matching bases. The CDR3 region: CAISIDGEGDGTQYF. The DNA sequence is TGTGCCATCAGCATTGACGGGGAGGGGGATGGGACCCAGTACTTC.